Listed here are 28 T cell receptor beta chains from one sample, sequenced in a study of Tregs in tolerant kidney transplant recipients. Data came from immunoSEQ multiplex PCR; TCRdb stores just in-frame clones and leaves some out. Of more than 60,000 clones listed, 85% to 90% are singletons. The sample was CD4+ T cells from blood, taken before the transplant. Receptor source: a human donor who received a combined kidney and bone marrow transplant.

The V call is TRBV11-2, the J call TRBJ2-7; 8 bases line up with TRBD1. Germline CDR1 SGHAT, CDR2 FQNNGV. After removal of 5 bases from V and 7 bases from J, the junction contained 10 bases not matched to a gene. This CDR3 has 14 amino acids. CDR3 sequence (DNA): TGTGCCAGCAGCCACGGACAGGGAAGGGGGGAGCAGTACTTC. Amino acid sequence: CASSHGQGRGEQYF.

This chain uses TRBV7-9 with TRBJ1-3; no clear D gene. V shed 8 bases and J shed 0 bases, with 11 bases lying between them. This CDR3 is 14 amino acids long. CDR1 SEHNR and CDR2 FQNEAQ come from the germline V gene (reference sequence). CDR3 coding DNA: TGTGCCAGCGAAGATAAGAGCTCTGGAAACACCATATATTTT. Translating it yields CASEDKSSGNTIYF.

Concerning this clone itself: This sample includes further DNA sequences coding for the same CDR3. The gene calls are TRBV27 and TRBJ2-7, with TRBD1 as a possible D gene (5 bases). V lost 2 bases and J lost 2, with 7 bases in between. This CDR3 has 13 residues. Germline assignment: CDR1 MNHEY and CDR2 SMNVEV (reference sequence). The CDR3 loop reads CASSLAGTYEQYF. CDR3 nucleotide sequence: TGTGCCAGCAGTTTAGCAGGGACCTACGAGCAGTACTTC.

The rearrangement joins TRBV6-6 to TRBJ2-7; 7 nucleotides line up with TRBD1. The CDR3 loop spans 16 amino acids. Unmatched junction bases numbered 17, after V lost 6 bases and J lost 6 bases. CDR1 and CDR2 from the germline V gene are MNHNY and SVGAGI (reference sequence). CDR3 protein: CASSPADRAAGGEQYF. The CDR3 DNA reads TGTGCCAGCAGCCCGGCCGACAGGGCGGCTGGTGGCGAGCAGTACTTC.

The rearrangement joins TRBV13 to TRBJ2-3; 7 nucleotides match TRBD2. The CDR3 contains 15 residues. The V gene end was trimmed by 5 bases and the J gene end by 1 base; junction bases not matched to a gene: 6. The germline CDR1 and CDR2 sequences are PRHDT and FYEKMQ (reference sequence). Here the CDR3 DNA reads TGTGCCAGCAGCCCTAGGAGCGGGGGCACAGATACGCAGTATTTT. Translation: CASSPRSGGTDTQYF.

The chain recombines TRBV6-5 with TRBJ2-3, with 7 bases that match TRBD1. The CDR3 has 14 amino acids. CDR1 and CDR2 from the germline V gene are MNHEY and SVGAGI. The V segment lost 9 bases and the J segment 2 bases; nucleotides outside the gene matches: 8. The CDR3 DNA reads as TGTGCCAGTGGAAGGGGGCACTTCACAGATACGCAGTATTTT. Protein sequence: CASGRGHFTDTQYF.

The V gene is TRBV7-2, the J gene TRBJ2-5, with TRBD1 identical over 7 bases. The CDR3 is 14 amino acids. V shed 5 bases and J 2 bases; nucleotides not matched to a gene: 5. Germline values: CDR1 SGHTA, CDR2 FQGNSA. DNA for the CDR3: TGTGCCAGCAGCCGACGGACAGGACAAGAGACCCAGTACTTC. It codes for CASSRRTGQETQYF.

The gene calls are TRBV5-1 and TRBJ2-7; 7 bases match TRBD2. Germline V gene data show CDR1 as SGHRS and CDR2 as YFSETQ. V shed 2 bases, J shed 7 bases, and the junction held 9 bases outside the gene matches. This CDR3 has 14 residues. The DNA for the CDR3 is TGCGCCAGCAGCTTCCAAGGGGACTACGGGGAGCAGTACTTC. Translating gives CASSFQGDYGEQYF.

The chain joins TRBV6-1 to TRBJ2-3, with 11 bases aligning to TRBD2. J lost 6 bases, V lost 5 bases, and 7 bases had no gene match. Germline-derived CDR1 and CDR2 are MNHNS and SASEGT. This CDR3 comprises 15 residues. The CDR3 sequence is CASSFTSGSVDTQYF. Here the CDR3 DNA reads TGTGCCAGCAGTTTTACTAGCGGGAGCGTCGATACGCAGTATTTT.

This CDR3 is CASSLSGGNQPQHF. Here the CDR3 DNA reads TGTGCCAGCAGCCTCTCGGGGGGGAATCAGCCCCAGCATTTT. The V call is TRBV5-4, the J call TRBJ1-5, with a weak D call TRBD1 (5 bases). Trimming took off 4 bases at V and 4 bases at J, with 12 bases between the two ends. This CDR3 is built from 14 residues. Germline CDR1 is SGHNT and CDR2 is YYREEE (reference sequence). Full variable domain (missing parts from reference TRBV5-4 and TRBJ1-5): ETGVTQSPTHLIKTRGQQVTLRCSSQSGHNTVSWYQQALGQGPQFIFQYYREEENGRGNFPPRFSGLQFPNYSSELNVNALELDDSALYLCASSLSGGNQPQHFGDGTRLSIL.

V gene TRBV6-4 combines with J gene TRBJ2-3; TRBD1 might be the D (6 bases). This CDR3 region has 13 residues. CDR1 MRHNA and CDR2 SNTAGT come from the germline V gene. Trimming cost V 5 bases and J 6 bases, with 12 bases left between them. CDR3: CASSPDRRDTQYF. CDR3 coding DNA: TGTGCCAGCAGTCCCGACAGGAGGGATACGCAGTATTTT.

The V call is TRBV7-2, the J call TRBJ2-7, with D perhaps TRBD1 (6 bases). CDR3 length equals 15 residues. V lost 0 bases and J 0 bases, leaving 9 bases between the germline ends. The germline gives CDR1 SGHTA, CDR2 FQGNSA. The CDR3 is CASSLADRSSYEQYF. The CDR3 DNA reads TGTGCCAGCAGCTTAGCGGACAGATCCTCCTACGAGCAGTACTTC.

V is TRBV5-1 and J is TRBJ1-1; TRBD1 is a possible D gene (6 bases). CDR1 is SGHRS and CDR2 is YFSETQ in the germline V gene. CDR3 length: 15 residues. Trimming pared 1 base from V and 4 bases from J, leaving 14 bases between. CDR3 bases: TGCGCCAGCAGCTTGTCGGGACAAGTTATCACTGAAGCTTTCTTT. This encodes CASSLSGQVITEAFF.

The chain's CDR3 is CASSVRGLSAPTDTQYF. CDR3 sequence (DNA): TGTGCCAGCAGTGTCCGGGGACTCTCAGCCCCCACAGATACGCAGTATTTT. This chain connects TRBV2 to TRBJ2-3; perhaps TRBD2 as D (6 bases). Trimming shortened V by 4 bases and J by 2 bases, and 19 bases separated the two germline ends. Germline lookup yields CDR1 SNHLY and CDR2 FYNNEI. This CDR3 is 17 amino acids long.

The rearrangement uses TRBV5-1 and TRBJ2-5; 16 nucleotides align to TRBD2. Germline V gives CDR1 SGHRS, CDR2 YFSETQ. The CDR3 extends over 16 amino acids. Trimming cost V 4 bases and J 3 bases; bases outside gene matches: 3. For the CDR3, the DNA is TGCGCCAGCAGCAGGGGACTAGCGGGAGGGAAAGAGACCCAGTACTTC. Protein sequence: CASSRGLAGGKETQYF.

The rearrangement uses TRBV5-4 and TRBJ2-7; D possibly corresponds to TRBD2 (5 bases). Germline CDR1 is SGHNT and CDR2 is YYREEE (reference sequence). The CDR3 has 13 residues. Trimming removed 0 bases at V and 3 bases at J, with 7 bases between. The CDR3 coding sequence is TGTGCCAGCAGCTTGGCGGGATACTACGAGCAGTACTTC. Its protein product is CASSLAGYYEQYF.

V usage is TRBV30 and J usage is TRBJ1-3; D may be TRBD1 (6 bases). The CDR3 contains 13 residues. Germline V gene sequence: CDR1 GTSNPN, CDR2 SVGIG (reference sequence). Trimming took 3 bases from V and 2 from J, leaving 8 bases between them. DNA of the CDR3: TGTGCCTGGAGATCAGGGGCTGGAAACACCATATATTTT. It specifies CAWRSGAGNTIYF.

The CDR3 nucleotides are TGTGCCAGCAGTGAAGTGCAGGAGGGGACTGAAGCTTTCTTT. It is translated as CASSEVQEGTEAFF. The J gene is TRBJ1-1, the V gene TRBV2, with a weak D call TRBD1 (5 bases). There are 14 residues in the CDR3. The germline V gene has CDR1 SNHLY and CDR2 FYNNEI. V lost 1 base and J 5 bases, leaving 11 bases between the germline ends.

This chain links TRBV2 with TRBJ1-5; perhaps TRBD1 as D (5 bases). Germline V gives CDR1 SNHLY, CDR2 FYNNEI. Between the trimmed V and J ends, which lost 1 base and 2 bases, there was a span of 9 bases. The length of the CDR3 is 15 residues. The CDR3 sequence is CASSEGGRGNQPQHF. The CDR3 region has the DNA TGTGCCAGCAGTGAAGGGGGCAGGGGCAATCAGCCCCAGCATTTT.

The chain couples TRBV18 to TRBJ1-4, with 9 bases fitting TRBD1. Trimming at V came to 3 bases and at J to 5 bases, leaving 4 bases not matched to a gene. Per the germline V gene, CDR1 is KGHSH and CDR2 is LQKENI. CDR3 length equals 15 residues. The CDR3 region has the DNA TGTGCCAGCTCACCGGGGACAGGGCCCAATGAAAAACTGTTTTTT. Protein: CASSPGTGPNEKLFF. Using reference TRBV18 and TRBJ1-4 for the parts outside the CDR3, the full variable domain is NAGVMQNPRHLVRRRGQEARLRCSPMKGHSHVYWYRQLPEEGLKFMVYLQKENIIDESGMPKERFSAEFPKEGPSILRIQQVVRGDSAAYFCASSPGTGPNEKLFFGSGTQLSVL.

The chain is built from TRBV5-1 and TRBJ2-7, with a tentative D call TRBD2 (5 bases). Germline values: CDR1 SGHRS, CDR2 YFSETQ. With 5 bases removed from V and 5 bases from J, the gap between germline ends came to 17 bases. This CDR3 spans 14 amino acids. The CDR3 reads CASSPNSPGDEQYF. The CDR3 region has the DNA TGCGCCAGCAGTCCCAACTCGCCCGGGGACGAGCAGTACTTC.

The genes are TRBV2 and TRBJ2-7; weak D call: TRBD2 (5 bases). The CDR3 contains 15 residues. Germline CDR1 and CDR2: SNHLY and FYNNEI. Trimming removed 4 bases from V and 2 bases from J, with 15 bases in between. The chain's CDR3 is CASSADSTRAYEQYF. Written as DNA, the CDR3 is TGTGCCAGCAGTGCGGACTCTACAAGGGCCTACGAGCAGTACTTC.

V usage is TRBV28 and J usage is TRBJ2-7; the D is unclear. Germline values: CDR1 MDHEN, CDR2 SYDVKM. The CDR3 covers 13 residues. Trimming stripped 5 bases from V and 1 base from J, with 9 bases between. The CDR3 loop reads CASSAYFSYEQYF. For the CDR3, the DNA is TGTGCCAGCAGTGCGTATTTTTCCTACGAGCAGTACTTC.

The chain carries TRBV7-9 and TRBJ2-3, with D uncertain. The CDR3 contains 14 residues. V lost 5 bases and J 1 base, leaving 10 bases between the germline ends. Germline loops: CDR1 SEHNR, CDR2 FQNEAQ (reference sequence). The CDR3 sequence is CASSPVPRTDTQYF. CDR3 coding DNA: TGTGCCAGCAGCCCGGTCCCGCGCACAGATACGCAGTATTTT.

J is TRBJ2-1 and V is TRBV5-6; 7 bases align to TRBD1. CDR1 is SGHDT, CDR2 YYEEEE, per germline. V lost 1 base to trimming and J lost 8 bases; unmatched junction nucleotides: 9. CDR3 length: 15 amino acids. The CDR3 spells CASSLRQGVIDEQFF. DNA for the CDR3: TGTGCCAGCAGCTTGCGGCAGGGGGTGATCGATGAGCAGTTCTTC.

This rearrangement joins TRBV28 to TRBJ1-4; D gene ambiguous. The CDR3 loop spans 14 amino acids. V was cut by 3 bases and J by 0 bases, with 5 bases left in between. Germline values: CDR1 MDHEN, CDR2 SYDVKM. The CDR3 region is CASSFTATNEKLFF. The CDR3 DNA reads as TGTGCCAGCAGTTTTACTGCAACTAATGAAAAACTGTTTTTT.

In nucleotides, the CDR3 is TGCGCCAGCAGCTTGGGGGCGGGAGGGCCCGGAGGGCAGTTCTTC. This gives the protein CASSLGAGGPGGQFF. This chain links TRBV5-1 with TRBJ2-1; 9 positions agree with TRBD2. Trimming took 0 bases from V and 12 from J; bases not matched to a gene: 10. CDR3 size: 15 residues. Looked up from germline, CDR1 is SGHRS and CDR2 is YFSETQ.

The DNA for the CDR3 is TGTGCCTGGATTGGCCACTCTGGAAACACCATATATTTT. This codes for CAWIGHSGNTIYF. The chain joins TRBV30 to TRBJ1-3; D remains ambiguous. V was pared by 4 bases and J by 0 bases, with 7 bases between. The CDR3 length is 13 residues. Germline CDR1 and CDR2: GTSNPN and SVGIG (reference sequence).